Reported below is one T cell receptor (beta chain). The assay was immunoSEQ multiplex PCR, and TCRdb's table has in-frame clones only and misses some. The sample yields about 280,000 clones, less than 85% seen once. The data derive from a study of blood T cell repertoires in COVID-19. Germline lookup yields CDR1 MNHEY and CDR2 SMNVEV (reference sequence). Trimming took off 5 bases at V and 4 bases at J, with 9 bases between the two ends. This CDR3 spans 13 amino acids. The origin of this receptor is a woman in her 50s who had recovered from COVID-19. The sequenced material came from PBMCs or T cells enriched from blood (not recorded which). This chain connects TRBV27 to TRBJ1-5; unclear D gene. CDR3 sequence: CASSVIENQPQHF. CDR3 nucleotide sequence: TGTGCCAGCAGTGTGATCGAGAATCAGCCCCAGCATTTT.